Here is one TCR beta chain with its context. Germline V gene lookup returns CDR1 MNHEY and CDR2 SMNVEV (reference sequence). The V and J ends lost 6 bases and 5 bases, in that order; junction bases with no gene match: 12. There are 16 residues in the CDR3. The protocol was immunoSEQ multiplex PCR, while the TCRdb copy is restricted to in-frame clones and leaves out a portion. This sample has about 47,000 clones, with approximately 84% found just once. The sample comes from a study of blood T cell repertoires in COVID-19. This sequence joins TRBV27 and TRBJ2-2; 7 bases are a match to TRBD2. Sequenced sample: peripheral blood. This receptor was obtained from a man aged 50-60 years with acute or convalescent COVID-19. The CDR3 DNA follows: TGTGCCAGCAGGCCACTAGCGAACGTGGAGACCGGGGAGCTGTTTTTT. Amino acid sequence: CASRPLANVETGELFF.